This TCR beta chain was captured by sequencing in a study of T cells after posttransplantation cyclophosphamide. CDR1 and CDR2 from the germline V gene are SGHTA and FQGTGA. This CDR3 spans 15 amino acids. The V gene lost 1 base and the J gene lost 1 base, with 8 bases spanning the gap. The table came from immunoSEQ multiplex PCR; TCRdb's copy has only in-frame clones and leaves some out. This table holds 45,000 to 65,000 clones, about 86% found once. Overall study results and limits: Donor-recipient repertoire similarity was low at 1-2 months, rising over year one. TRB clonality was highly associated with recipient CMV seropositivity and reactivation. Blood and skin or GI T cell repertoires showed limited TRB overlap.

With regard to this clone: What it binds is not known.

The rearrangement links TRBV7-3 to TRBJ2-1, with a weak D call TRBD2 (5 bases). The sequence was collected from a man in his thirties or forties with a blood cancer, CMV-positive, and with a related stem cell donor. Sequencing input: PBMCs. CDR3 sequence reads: CASSLIRTSYNEQFF. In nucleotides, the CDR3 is TGTGCCAGCAGCTTAATCAGGACTTCCTACAATGAGCAGTTCTTC.